The 21 T cell receptor beta chains below were found in one sample sequenced in a study of identifying expanded T cells in peripheral blood. Assay: immunoSEQ multiplex PCR; the TCRdb copy retains only in-frame clones and omits some. In the table there are about 91,000 clones, 88% of which are singletons. Sequencing was performed on blood. The receptors originated from a person aged 18 to 69 in good health.

Sample share makes this clone medium-sized. The V call is TRBV6-1, the J call TRBJ2-1; 10 nucleotides align to TRBD2. The CDR3 totals 15 residues. Germline loops: CDR1 MNHNS, CDR2 SASEGT. V shed 2 bases and J 2 bases; nucleotides not matched to a gene: 0. CDR3 sequence: CASSESGGAYNEQFF. The CDR3 DNA sequence: TGTGCCAGCAGTGAAAGCGGGGGGGCCTACAATGAGCAGTTCTTC.

This sequence joins TRBV21-1 and TRBJ1-2. TRBV21-1 corresponds to a pseudogene. The CDR3 length is 14 residues. In DNA form, the CDR3 reads TGTGCCAGCAGCAAAGTTGAGGTAGATACGGGCTACACCTTC. Protein: CASSKVEVDTGYTF.

The CDR3 region is CASRSPQGLGQPQHF. CDR3 in DNA: TGTGCCAGCAGATCACCTCAGGGTCTCGGTCAGCCCCAGCATTTT. This chain connects TRBV28 to TRBJ1-5; D is perhaps TRBD1 (5 bases). The CDR3 is 15 residues long. V dropped 6 bases and J dropped 6 bases, with 18 bases sitting between them. CDR1 MDHEN and CDR2 SYDVKM come from the germline V gene.

This chain links TRBV10-3 with TRBJ2-2, with a possible D match to TRBD2 (5 bases). The CDR3 has 17 residues. Germline assignment: CDR1 ENHRY and CDR2 SYGVKD. Trimming left V 0 bases short and J 3 bases short, with 14 bases between. The CDR3 sequence is CAISESEARVYTGELFF. The CDR3 DNA reads as TGTGCCATCAGTGAGTCGGAGGCTAGAGTATACACCGGGGAGCTGTTTTTT.

The chain recombines TRBV5-6 with TRBJ1-5; D gene ambiguous. The CDR3 is 14 residues long. Germline loops: CDR1 SGHDT, CDR2 YYEEEE. The V end was cut by 1 base, the J end by 7 bases, with 12 bases between. The CDR3 is CASSLQGFEQPQHF. As DNA, the CDR3 is TGTGCCAGCAGCTTGCAAGGATTCGAGCAGCCCCAGCATTTT.

V and J are TRBV9 and TRBJ2-2; TRBD1 matches at 7 bases. With V trimmed by 4 bases and J by 6 bases, 12 bases remained unmatched. Germline V gene sequence: CDR1 SGDLS, CDR2 YYNGEE. The CDR3 contains 16 residues. This CDR3 reads CASSTHTGVAAGELFF. The DNA of the CDR3 is TGTGCCAGCAGCACTCATACAGGGGTGGCGGCCGGGGAGCTGTTTTTT.

This clone was counted a single time. The chain has TRBV2 and TRBJ2-2; no clear D. The CDR3 contains 13 residues. Germline V CDR1 and CDR2: SNHLY, FYNNEI. The CDR3 DNA reads TGTGCGTGCGGATCCGGGAACACCGGGGAGCTGTTTTTT. Amino acids: CACGSGNTGELFF.

This chain uses TRBV4-3 with TRBJ2-7, with 9 bases lining up with TRBD1. CDR1 is LGHNA, CDR2 YSLEER, per germline. CDR3 length equals 16 residues. Trimming removed 0 bases from V and 2 bases from J; junction bases left unmatched: 5. For the CDR3, the DNA is TGCGCCAGCAGCCAAGACCCCGGGACAGGGCCCTACGAGCAGTACTTC. This codes for CASSQDPGTGPYEQYF.

This rearrangement joins TRBV6-1 to TRBJ1-2; D is unclear. The CDR3 runs to 16 residues. Trimming removed 4 bases from V and 2 bases from J, with 17 bases in between. Germline V CDR1 and CDR2: MNHNS, SASEGT. Written as DNA, the CDR3 is TGTGCCAGCAGTGTATCTTGGACGGCTCGGAACTATGGCTACACCTTC. It is translated as CASSVSWTARNYGYTF.

The chain combines TRBV9 with TRBJ2-4; TRBD2 matches at 10 bases. The CDR3 covers 19 residues. The V gene end was trimmed by 0 bases and the J gene end by 0 bases; junction bases not matched to a gene: 9. The germline V gene has CDR1 SGDLS and CDR2 YYNGEE. The CDR3 DNA sequence: TGTGCCAGCAGCGTAGGTCTAGCGGGAGACGAGCTAGCCAAAAACATTCAGTACTTC. The encoded protein is CASSVGLAGDELAKNIQYF. The full variable domain, with the rest looked up from reference TRBV9 and TRBJ2-4, is DSGVTQTPKHLITATGQRVTLRCSPRSGDLSVYWYQQSLDQGLQFLIQYYNGEERAKGNILERFSAQQFPDLHSELNLSSLELGDSALYFCASSVGLAGDELAKNIQYFGAGTRLSVL.

This clone was seen more than once but under ten times. The V gene is TRBV30, the J gene TRBJ1-5; D is unclear. The CDR3 is 13 amino acids. Germline V gene data show CDR1 as GTSNPN and CDR2 as SVGIG (reference sequence). V was cut by 0 bases and J by 0 bases, with 3 bases left in between. This CDR3 is CAWSVASNQPQHF. CDR3 DNA sequence: TGTGCCTGGAGTGTGGCTAGCAATCAGCCCCAGCATTTT.

This clone was picked up one time. The rearrangement uses TRBV15 and TRBJ2-6, with D perhaps TRBD2 (6 bases). Deletions cut 0 bases from V and 1 base from J, with 16 bases between. The germline CDR1 and CDR2 sequences are LNHNV and YYDKDF (reference sequence). This CDR3 has 19 residues. The CDR3 DNA reads TGTGCCACCAGCAGAGAGCCGGGGGTACTCCTTTCTGGGGCCAACGTCCTGACTTTC. Protein product: CATSREPGVLLSGANVLTF.

This clone has a handful of counts. The chain uses TRBV2 and TRBJ1-1, with D perhaps TRBD1 (5 bases). Germline V gives CDR1 SNHLY, CDR2 FYNNEI. The CDR3 spans 16 residues. V was shortened by 4 bases and J by 1 base, with 16 bases between the two germline ends. The CDR3 nucleotides read TGTGCCAGCAGTGGGGTCGGTTTCGGGACGAACACTGAAGCTTTCTTT. This codes for CASSGVGFGTNTEAFF.

The chain links TRBV27 to TRBJ2-7; D is perhaps TRBD2 (6 bases). CDR3 size: 14 residues. Trimming shortened V by 2 bases and J by 2 bases, and 10 bases separated the two germline ends. The germline gives CDR1 MNHEY, CDR2 SMNVEV (reference sequence). The CDR3 loop reads CASSLRGLAYEQYF. The DNA of the CDR3 is TGTGCCAGCAGTTTAAGGGGACTTGCCTACGAGCAGTACTTC.

Regarding this clone: At one end, the junction sequence differs from germline, possibly due to a read error. CDR3 region: CASSRAGTPKHF. DNA of the CDR3: TGTGCCAGCAGCCGGGCCGGGACTCCAAAACACTTC. This rearrangement joins TRBV14 to TRBJ2-7; D possibly corresponds to TRBD2 (6 bases). This CDR3 region has 12 residues. Germline V gives CDR1 SGHDN, CDR2 FVKESK.

The genes are TRBV9 and TRBJ2-7; a weak D match, TRBD1 (7 bases). The CDR3 consists of 14 residues. V dropped 4 bases and J dropped 2 bases, with 13 bases sitting between them. Germline lookup yields CDR1 SGDLS and CDR2 YYNGEE. Here the CDR3 DNA reads TGTGCCAGCAGCAGGGGGGACAGTACCTACGAGCAGTACTTC. This sequence encodes CASSRGDSTYEQYF.

CDR3 in DNA: TGTGCCAGTAGTGACAGGGCCTATAGCAATCAGCCCCAGCATTTT. It codes for CASSDRAYSNQPQHF. The chain links TRBV19 to TRBJ1-5; TRBD1 aligns across 7 bases. Germline V gene sequence: CDR1 LNHDA, CDR2 SQIVND (reference sequence). The ends lost 5 bases at V and 0 bases at J; junction bases unmatched: 4. There are 15 residues in the CDR3.

This chain links TRBV7-2 with TRBJ2-2, with D tentatively TRBD2 (5 bases). CDR3 size: 14 residues. V was pared by 3 bases and J by 1 base, with 6 bases between. Germline CDR1 and CDR2: SGHTA and FQGNSA. The CDR3: CASSFSGNTGELFF. In nucleotides, the CDR3 is TGTGCCAGCAGCTTCAGCGGGAACACCGGGGAGCTGTTTTTT.

The J gene is TRBJ1-1, the V gene TRBV4-1; D is unresolved. V was shortened by 4 bases and J by 9 bases, with 18 bases between the two germline ends. The CDR3 sequence is 14 residues long. CDR1 and CDR2 (germline): MGHRA, YSYEKL. The DNA of the CDR3 is TGCGCCAGCAGCCCGATCGACCGAGCGAGGAAAGCTTTCTTT. This sequence encodes CASSPIDRARKAFF.

Concerning this clone itself: The sample contains more than one DNA sequence encoding this CDR3. V usage is TRBV6-4 and J usage is TRBJ2-1, with TRBD2 identical over 12 bases. Germline CDR1 MRHNA, CDR2 SNTAGT. The CDR3 extends over 14 amino acids. The trim removed 2 bases at V and 7 bases at J, leaving 0 bases unmatched. CDR3 protein: CASSDGTSGNEQFF. CDR3 bases: TGTGCCAGCAGTGACGGGACTAGCGGGAATGAGCAGTTCTTC.

V usage is TRBV10-3 and J usage is TRBJ1-5; D possibly corresponds to TRBD1 (5 bases). The CDR3 covers 15 residues. Germline CDR1 and CDR2: ENHRY and SYGVKD. V dropped 5 bases and J dropped 1 base, with 12 bases sitting between them. The CDR3 is CAISPQGGSNQPQHF. For the CDR3, the DNA is TGTGCCATCAGTCCCCAGGGTGGGAGCAATCAGCCCCAGCATTTT.